Listed below are T cell receptor beta chains from one sample, sequenced in a study of CD8 T cells in Susac syndrome. Each CDR3 protein gets one entry after TCRdb re-called the immunoSEQ multiplex PCR reads with MiXCR. This table has some 130,000 distinct CDR3 sequences, approximately 95% appearing once. Sequencing was done on a sample of CD8+ T cells from PBMCs. These receptor sequences come from a human donor with Susac syndrome. The CDR3 runs from the conserved cysteine through the conserved F or W. D genes are given only for firm matches.

v_gene: TRBV25-1
d_gene: .
j_gene: TRBJ2-5
CDR3aa: CASSEFFRSREETQYF

v_gene: TRBV12-3/TRBV12-4
d_gene: .
j_gene: TRBJ2-5
CDR3aa: CASSLAGGVGETQYF

v_gene: TRBV28
d_gene: .
j_gene: TRBJ2-7
CDR3aa: CASSTRGEQYF

v_gene: TRBV30
d_gene: TRBD1
j_gene: TRBJ1-2
CDR3aa: CAWTGQGADGYTF

v_gene: TRBV6-5
d_gene: .
j_gene: TRBJ1-1
CDR3aa: CASSYSQGSGTEAFF

v_gene: TRBV12-3/TRBV12-4
d_gene: .
j_gene: TRBJ1-5
CDR3aa: CASSLDGRQHF

v_gene: TRBV28
d_gene: .
j_gene: TRBJ1-1
CDR3aa: CASSLVQGSEAFF

v_gene: TRBV7-9
d_gene: .
j_gene: TRBJ2-1
CDR3aa: CASSLNSREQFF

v_gene: TRBV12-3/TRBV12-4
d_gene: .
j_gene: TRBJ2-1
CDR3aa: CASSFAASSAEQFF

v_gene: TRBV20-1
d_gene: .
j_gene: TRBJ2-1
CDR3aa: CSARSSQSLPSYNEQFF

v_gene: TRBV6-5
d_gene: TRBD1
j_gene: TRBJ2-5
CDR3aa: CASTLGQGAWETQYF

v_gene: TRBV5-1
d_gene: .
j_gene: TRBJ1-2
CDR3aa: CASSLVSETNYGYTF

v_gene: TRBV12-3/TRBV12-4
d_gene: .
j_gene: TRBJ1-1
CDR3aa: CASRPAARGEAFF

v_gene: TRBV7-9
d_gene: TRBD2
j_gene: TRBJ2-7
CDR3aa: CASSRAREEGYEQYF

v_gene: TRBV24-1
d_gene: .
j_gene: TRBJ2-1
CDR3aa: CATGGGTYNEQFF

v_gene: TRBV20-1
d_gene: TRBD1
j_gene: TRBJ2-1
CDR3aa: CSASQGAHEQFF

v_gene: TRBV7-7
d_gene: .
j_gene: TRBJ1-1
CDR3aa: CASSLRRAGRMNTEAFF

v_gene: TRBV5-1
d_gene: TRBD1
j_gene: TRBJ2-5
CDR3aa: CASSHKLIRDSQETQYF

v_gene: TRBV24-1
d_gene: TRBD2
j_gene: TRBJ2-3
CDR3aa: CATTSGRAADTQYF

v_gene: TRBV9
d_gene: .
j_gene: TRBJ1-4
CDR3aa: CASSVSRVANEKLFF

v_gene: TRBV5-4
d_gene: .
j_gene: TRBJ2-7
CDR3aa: CASSSLIGEQYF

v_gene: TRBV19
d_gene: .
j_gene: TRBJ1-1
CDR3aa: CASSIRGQGAFF

v_gene: TRBV13
d_gene: .
j_gene: TRBJ2-1
CDR3aa: CASSLGRGPEQFF

v_gene: TRBV24-1
d_gene: .
j_gene: TRBJ2-1
CDR3aa: CATSDRRPPSLGEQFF

v_gene: TRBV29-1
d_gene: .
j_gene: TRBJ2-5
CDR3aa: CSAGGTPGGETQYF

v_gene: TRBV29-1
d_gene: TRBD1
j_gene: TRBJ1-2
CDR3aa: CSVGTGGYGYTF

v_gene: TRBV27
d_gene: .
j_gene: TRBJ2-3
CDR3aa: CASSSLLTDTQYF

v_gene: TRBV9
d_gene: TRBD1
j_gene: TRBJ2-2
CDR3aa: CASSAPGGNTGELFF

v_gene: TRBV25-1
d_gene: .
j_gene: TRBJ1-5
CDR3aa: CASSDQGLGPQHF

v_gene: TRBV5-6
d_gene: TRBD1
j_gene: TRBJ2-7
CDR3aa: CASSLQGAGYEQYF

v_gene: TRBV5-4
d_gene: .
j_gene: TRBJ1-2
CDR3aa: CASSFGTVSYGYTF

v_gene: TRBV28
d_gene: .
j_gene: TRBJ1-4
CDR3aa: CASSSPRYEKLFF

v_gene: TRBV29-1
d_gene: TRBD1
j_gene: TRBJ1-2
CDR3aa: CSVVTRTGDGYTF

v_gene: TRBV24-1
d_gene: .
j_gene: TRBJ2-2
CDR3aa: CATSDLIGGGDLFF

v_gene: TRBV19
d_gene: TRBD1
j_gene: TRBJ1-1
CDR3aa: CASSTYRGEAFF

v_gene: TRBV20-1
d_gene: TRBD1
j_gene: TRBJ2-7
CDR3aa: CSARPGTGGNDTSYEQYF

v_gene: TRBV28
d_gene: .
j_gene: TRBJ2-7
CDR3aa: CASRTDSVIDEQYF

v_gene: TRBV29-1
d_gene: .
j_gene: TRBJ1-1
CDR3aa: CSVEGGPLTEAFF

v_gene: TRBV7-9
d_gene: TRBD2
j_gene: TRBJ2-7
CDR3aa: CASSFSSGSTNF

v_gene: TRBV5-6
d_gene: TRBD1
j_gene: TRBJ1-5
CDR3aa: CASSEGTVSNQPQHF

v_gene: TRBV12-5
d_gene: .
j_gene: TRBJ2-7
CDR3aa: CASGFQGRYEQYF